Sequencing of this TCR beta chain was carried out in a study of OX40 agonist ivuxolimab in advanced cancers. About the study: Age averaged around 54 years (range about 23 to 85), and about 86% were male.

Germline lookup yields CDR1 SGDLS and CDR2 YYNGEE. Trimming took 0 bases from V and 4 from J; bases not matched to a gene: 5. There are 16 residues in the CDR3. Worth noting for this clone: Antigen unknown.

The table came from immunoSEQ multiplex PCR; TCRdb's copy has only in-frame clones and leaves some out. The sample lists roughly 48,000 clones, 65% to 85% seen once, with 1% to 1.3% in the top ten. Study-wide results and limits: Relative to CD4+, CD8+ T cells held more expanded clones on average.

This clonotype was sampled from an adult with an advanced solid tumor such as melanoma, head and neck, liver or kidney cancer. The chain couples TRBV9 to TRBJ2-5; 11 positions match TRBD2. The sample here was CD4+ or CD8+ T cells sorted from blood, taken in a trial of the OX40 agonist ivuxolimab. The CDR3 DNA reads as TGTGCCAGCAGCGTAGGATTAGCGGGGGGGATAGAGACCCAGTACTTC. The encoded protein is CASSVGLAGGIETQYF.